This TCR beta chain came from a study of T cells in Graves' hyperthyroidism and ophthalmopathy. In the study overall: Sampling of peripheral blood happened at initial diagnosis, prior to any treatment.

Regions amplified from RNA transcripts were the TCR beta CDR3 regions. TCR CDR3 underwent first-round RT-PCR with the HTBI primer set. TCRdb recomputed calls from the multiplex PCR reads with MiXCR, one row per CDR3 protein. The data show 500,000 or so distinct CDR3 sequences, approximately 17% seen once. This CDR3 contains 18 residues. V dropped 0 bases and J dropped 8; count of bases not matched to a gene: 14. The germline gives CDR1 SGHTA, CDR2 FQGTGA. Diagnoses were made from clinical symptoms, serum measures (thyroxine and TRAb), thyroid ultrasound and orbital computed tomography. The sample comprised blood. This chain connects TRBV7-3 to TRBJ2-1; TRBD2 matches at 9 bases. This receptor was obtained from a woman aged 18-29 years with Graves' ophthalmopathy. CDR3: CASSLTGRTIRGRDEQFF. The CDR3 nucleotides are TGTGCCAGCAGCTTAACGGGACGGACTATTCGCGGGAGGGATGAGCAGTTCTTC. Together with reference TRBV7-3 and TRBJ2-1, the CDR3 gives the full variable domain: GAGVSQTPSNKVTEKGKYVELRCDPISGHTALYWYRQSLGQGPEFLIYFQGTGAADDSGLPNDRFFAVRPEGSVSTLKIQRTERGDSAVYLCASSLTGRTIRGRDEQFFGPGTRLTVL.